This TCR beta chain was recovered during a study of blood T cell repertoires in COVID-19 (dated by TCRdb to the early 2020s). The study in broad terms: Recovered participants in ImmuneRACE Cohort 3 were defined as having two consecutive negative NP/OP PCR tests, clearance from a healthcare professional, or resolution of symptoms. Nearly every sample came with metadata listing a de-identified subject ID, COVID-19 status, age in years and sex. A freely available public database, intended as a resource for researchers studying the immune response to SARS-CoV-2, is where the repertoires were released. HLA class I and class II types, where available, came from metadata supplied by the sample provider rather than from assay-based typing. Samples were obtained from the ongoing ImmuneRACE study (first 160 participants) and from over a thousand subjects provided by 6 global collaborators. The material from the prospective study consisted of cDNA or gDNA derived from T cells, B-cell-depleted T cells, or PBMCs. Collaborator samples came from the United States, Italy and Spain and covered acute and convalescent phases of COVID-19. The dataset comprised deeply sampled blood TCRbeta repertoires from subjects exposed to, actively infected with, or recovered from COVID-19. General findings and caveats noted by the study authors: How much clinical and demographic metadata was included differed by source and by participant, and the metadata was provided uncurated.

As regards this clone: Its antigen remains undetermined. No much larger clonotype is one base removed from it; base qualities were not supplied.

Enrolling through a virtual design, the prospective study's participants ranged in age from roughly 18 to 95 years and lived across roughly 24 United States geographic areas. In the prospective study, cohorts were assigned on the basis of participant-reported clinical history obtained from a screening survey and a study questionnaire. Each participant in the prospective study had whole blood, serum and a nasopharyngeal or oropharyngeal swab collected by mobile phlebotomists. Over an approximately two-month period, participants in the prospective study had the option of providing additional blood draws and questionnaires. Blood samples from the prospective study were shipped frozen or at room temperature prior to DNA extraction. TCRbeta CDR3 regions were amplified from genomic DNA by means of the immunoSEQ Assay, a bias-controlled multiplex PCR. The paper's processing steps were these. The number of nucleated cells in each sample was estimated from the amplification of reference gene primers within the assay. Sequence reads were collapsed and filtered to measure the absolute abundance of every unique TCRbeta CDR3 rearrangement. For each sample, productive Simpson clonality was calculated as the square root of Simpson's diversity index over productive rearrangements. TCRdb obtained this table from immuneACCESS and retained in-frame rearrangements with V and J assigned. These tables miss some clones; where compared with another copy, unresolved V genes account for less than half of the shortfall, and the remainder is unexplained. V, J and clone size are taken as reported in that table, and D and trimming were inferred from the DNA itself. The sample table lists about 190,000 clones, 86% of them with a count of one. The top ten clones comprise roughly 25% of the sample.

Trimming removed 1 base from V and 3 bases from J, leaving 12 bases between the germline ends. The CDR3 starts with the cysteine, ends with the phenylalanine, and has 15 residues. Only the CDR3 part of the read is kept: 45 bases, read in frame from the first base. For CDR1 and CDR2, the germline V gene (reference sequence) lists MNHEY and SMNVEV. Recombination joined TRBV27 with TRBJ1-1; tentative D gene TRBD1, with 6 bases matching. The clonotype was recovered from a woman in her thirties or forties in a cohort exposed to, infected with or recovered from COVID-19 (not recorded which). What was sequenced was PBMCs or T cells enriched from blood (not recorded which). CDR3 region: CASSLFSGADTEAFF. The sequence in DNA is TGTGCCAGCAGTTTATTTTCAGGGGCGGACACTGAAGCTTTCTTT.